This T cell receptor (beta chain) was retrieved from a study of response to subunit inactivated influenza vaccine. This clonotype was seen more than once but under ten times. TCRdb used MiXCR to reprocess the RT-PCR reads, holding one entry per CDR3 protein. Of roughly 550,000 distinct CDR3 sequences listed, around 21% are singletons. In addition, the sample was reused for a study of T cells expressing NK-cell markers. That work adds: Production of TCR beta cDNA relied on 5'RACE template switching with UMIs. Sorted CD3+CD56-NKG2C+, CD3+CD56+NKG2C+ and CD3+CD56+NKG2C- T cells supplied the TCR beta repertoires. There were a handful of donors in whom these clonotypes also led the CD3+CD56-NKG2C+ fraction.

Sequenced material: CD4+ T cells sorted from PBMCs, taken less than 13 days after vaccination. The receptor was isolated from a man aged 45-65 years who received an inactivated influenza vaccine.

The CDR3 DNA reads TGTGCCAGCGACACAGGGGGCGCACCTAACTATGGCTACACCTTC. Translating it yields CASDTGGAPNYGYTF. This chain links TRBV6-1 with TRBJ1-2; 9 bases are a match to TRBD1. The CDR3 consists of 15 residues. Germline loops: CDR1 MNHNS, CDR2 SASEGT. J gave up 0 bases and V 8 bases, and 7 bases lay outside the gene matches.